The clone carrying this TCR beta chain was found a few times. This record belongs to a study of human T cells and chemical hapten exposure. As for time point: healthy volunteer bleed at 6 weeks. Extraction yielded total RNA from whole blood (unfractionated). CDR3 length: 11 residues. The germline V and J ends were trimmed by 3 bases and 15 bases, with 12 bases remaining between them. Germline V gene data show CDR1 as MDHEN and CDR2 as SYDVKM. Individual cDNA molecules each carried unique molecular identifiers attached by the library. In the study's own analysis: Between roughly 20,000 and 690,600 TCRs appeared in each sample, and the median stood at approximately 100,000. TCRdb used MiXCR to reprocess the RACE reads, holding one entry per CDR3 protein. The V and J calls and clone size come from TCRdb's table, not from the authors' own analysis. The repertoire holds approximately 34,000 distinct CDR3 sequences, around 5.5% seen once, with roughly 13% in the top ten.

The origin of this receptor is a human donor in good health. Some clones in this sample may be carry-over from other donors' samples. What was sequenced was whole blood. The chain joins TRBV28 to TRBJ2-1, with D possibly TRBD2 on 5 matching bases. The CDR3 DNA reads as TGTGCCAGCAGTTTCCGCTCAGAGGGGTTCTTC. Translation gives CASSFRSEGFF.